The TCR beta chain described here comes from a study of CD8+CD57+ T cells in acquired aplastic anemia. CDR3 length equals 13 residues. With 0 bases removed from V and 3 bases from J, the gap between germline ends came to 4 bases. CDR1 is LNHNV, CDR2 YYDKDF, per germline (reference sequence). Whoever was chosen for sequencing had shown CD8+CD57+ cell expansion by flow cytometry. Patients uniformly had severe acquired aplastic anemia. Profiling that covered TCR beta VDJ and CDR3 relied on genomic DNA as its template. TCRdb re-derived calls from the reads in MiXCR, one entry per CDR3 protein. The table lists 200,000 to 250,000 distinct CDR3 sequences, about 62% of them singletons.

What was sequenced was sorted CD4+, CD8+, or CD8+CD57+ T cells (not recorded which) from PBMCs. This sequence was found in a human donor with aplastic anemia. The rearrangement uses TRBV15 and TRBJ2-3, with unresolved D. As DNA, the CDR3 is TGTGCCACCAGCAGAGATCCGACAGATACGCAGTATTTT. It is translated as CATSRDPTDTQYF.